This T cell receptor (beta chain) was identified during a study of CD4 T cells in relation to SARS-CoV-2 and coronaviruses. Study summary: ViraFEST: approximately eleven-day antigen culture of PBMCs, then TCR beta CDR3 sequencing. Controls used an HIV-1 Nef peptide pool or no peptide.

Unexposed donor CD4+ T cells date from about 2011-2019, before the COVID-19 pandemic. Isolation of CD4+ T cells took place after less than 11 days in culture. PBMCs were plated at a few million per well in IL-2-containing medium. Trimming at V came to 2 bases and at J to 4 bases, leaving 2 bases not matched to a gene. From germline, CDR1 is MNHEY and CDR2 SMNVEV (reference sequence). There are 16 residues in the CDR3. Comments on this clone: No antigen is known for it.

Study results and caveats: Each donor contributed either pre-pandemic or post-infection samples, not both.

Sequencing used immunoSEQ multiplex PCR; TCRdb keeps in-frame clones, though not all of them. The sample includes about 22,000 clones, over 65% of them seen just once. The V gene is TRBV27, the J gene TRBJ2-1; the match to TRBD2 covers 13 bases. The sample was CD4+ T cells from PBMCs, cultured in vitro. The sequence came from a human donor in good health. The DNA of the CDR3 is TGTGCCAGCAGTTTACAGACTAGCGGGAGGTACAATGAGCAGTTCTTC. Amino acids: CASSLQTSGRYNEQFF.